Listed below are T cell receptor beta chains from one sample, sequenced in a study of technical replicates of blood from several donors. Produced via immunoSEQ multiplex PCR; TCRdb's table is partial and in-frame only. The sample lists some 78,000 clones, just under 95% seen once, with 0.35% to 0.45% in the top ten. Source material: T cells isolated from PBMCs. The receptor set was obtained from a human donor in good health. CDR3s include the opening cysteine and the closing phenylalanine or tryptophan. The D gene is left open where the match is weak. Only some rows state a clone size, as once, few, many or a class for expanded clones.

v_call: TRBV7-2; j_call: TRBJ2-1; d_call: TRBD2; clone_size: .; cdr3_nt: TGTGCCAGCAGCACCGGGACTAGGCCGTACAATGAGCAGTTCTTC; cdr3_aa: CASSTGTRPYNEQFF
v_call: TRBV11-2; j_call: TRBJ2-1; d_call: TRBD1; clone_size: .; cdr3_nt: TGTGCCAGCAGCTCGGGACAGGACGACAACAATGAGCAGTTCTTC; cdr3_aa: CASSSGQDDNNEQFF
v_call: TRBV9; j_call: TRBJ2-7; d_call: TRBD2; clone_size: .; cdr3_nt: TGTGCCAGCAGCGAACTAGCGGGAGGTGTTTACGAGCAGTACTTC; cdr3_aa: CASSELAGGVYEQYF
v_call: TRBV29-1; j_call: TRBJ1-5; d_call: TRBD1; clone_size: .; cdr3_nt: TGCAGCGTTGAAGAGGGACAGACCCAGCATTTT; cdr3_aa: CSVEEGQTQHF
v_call: TRBV5-1; j_call: TRBJ2-1; d_call: .; clone_size: .; cdr3_nt: TGCGCCAGCAGATCCGAGGGCACATCCTACAATGAGCAGTTCTTC; cdr3_aa: CASRSEGTSYNEQFF
v_call: TRBV5-1; j_call: TRBJ2-1; d_call: TRBD1; clone_size: .; cdr3_nt: TGCGCCAGCAGCCGGGACAGTAGGTACAATGAGCAGTTCTTC; cdr3_aa: CASSRDSRYNEQFF
v_call: TRBV11-3; j_call: TRBJ2-2; d_call: TRBD1; clone_size: .; cdr3_nt: TGTGCCAGCAGCTTAGGTTGGACAGGGGGCAGCACCGGGGAGCTGTTTTTT; cdr3_aa: CASSLGWTGGSTGELFF
v_call: TRBV5-4; j_call: TRBJ2-3; d_call: .; clone_size: .; cdr3_nt: TGTGCCAGCAGCCCCAGGACTTCCTCCGATACGCAGTATTTT; cdr3_aa: CASSPRTSSDTQYF
v_call: TRBV6-5; j_call: TRBJ2-2; d_call: .; clone_size: .; cdr3_nt: TGTGCCAGCAGTAACCATGAGGGCCCTCGGTTGTTTTTT; cdr3_aa: CASSNHEGPRLFF
v_call: TRBV7-2; j_call: TRBJ2-7; d_call: TRBD2; clone_size: .; cdr3_nt: TGTGCCAGCAGCCTCAACCGCCCGGGGACTAGCGGGAACTCCTACGAGCAGTACTTC; cdr3_aa: CASSLNRPGTSGNSYEQYF
v_call: TRBV4-1; j_call: TRBJ2-1; d_call: TRBD2; clone_size: few; cdr3_nt: TGCGCCAGCAGCCGAGAAGCTAGCGGGAGGAGCAATGAGCAGTTCTTC; cdr3_aa: CASSREASGRSNEQFF
v_call: TRBV11-3; j_call: TRBJ1-3; d_call: TRBD1; clone_size: .; cdr3_nt: TGTGCCAGCAGATACCTAGGGGACAGGACGGAGGACACCATATATTTT; cdr3_aa: CASRYLGDRTEDTIYF
v_call: TRBV10-3; j_call: TRBJ2-7; d_call: TRBD1; clone_size: .; cdr3_nt: TGTGCCATCAGTGAGGACAGACAGGGAGCCTACGAGCAGTACTTC; cdr3_aa: CAISEDRQGAYEQYF
v_call: TRBV4-2; j_call: TRBJ2-3; d_call: TRBD2; clone_size: few; cdr3_nt: TGTGCCAGCAGCCAAGATCTAGCGGGAGGGACAGATACGCAGTATTTT; cdr3_aa: CASSQDLAGGTDTQYF
v_call: TRBV5-5; j_call: TRBJ1-2; d_call: .; clone_size: once; cdr3_nt: TGTGCCAGCAGCTCACAGGTTCTCTATGGCTACACCTTC; cdr3_aa: CASSSQVLYGYTF
v_call: TRBV9; j_call: TRBJ1-1; d_call: TRBD1; clone_size: .; cdr3_nt: TGTGCCAGCAGTGGACAGGGGGGGAACACTGAAGCTTTCTTT; cdr3_aa: CASSGQGGNTEAFF
v_call: TRBV27; j_call: TRBJ2-1; d_call: .; clone_size: .; cdr3_nt: TGTGCCAGCAGTTTACCCAGGCTCCCGATCCGGGAGCAGTTCTTC; cdr3_aa: CASSLPRLPIREQFF
v_call: TRBV11-3; j_call: TRBJ1-2; d_call: TRBD1; clone_size: .; cdr3_nt: TGTGCCAGCAGCGCTAGGTACAGGGGAGGAGACTATGGCTACACCTTC; cdr3_aa: CASSARYRGGDYGYTF
v_call: TRBV19; j_call: TRBJ2-7; d_call: .; clone_size: .; cdr3_nt: TGTGCCAGTAGTATAAGCAATACCCCCTCCTACGAGCAGTACTTC; cdr3_aa: CASSISNTPSYEQYF
v_call: TRBV4-3; j_call: TRBJ2-7; d_call: TRBD1; clone_size: .; cdr3_nt: TGCGCCAGCAGCCATTTATTCAGGGGGCCTACCTACGAGCAGTACTTC; cdr3_aa: CASSHLFRGPTYEQYF
v_call: TRBV6-1; j_call: TRBJ1-5; d_call: TRBD1; clone_size: .; cdr3_nt: TGTGCCAGCAGTGAAGGACAGGGGTCTAATCAGCCCCAGCATTTT; cdr3_aa: CASSEGQGSNQPQHF
v_call: TRBV9; j_call: TRBJ2-7; d_call: .; clone_size: .; cdr3_nt: TGTGCCAGCAGCGTAGACGAGCGGGCGGCGATGTACTTC; cdr3_aa: CASSVDERAAMYF
v_call: TRBV29-1; j_call: TRBJ1-3; d_call: .; clone_size: .; cdr3_nt: TGCAGCGCCTATCATTCTGGAAACACCATATATTTT; cdr3_aa: CSAYHSGNTIYF
v_call: TRBV5-1; j_call: TRBJ2-1; d_call: TRBD2; clone_size: .; cdr3_nt: TGCGCCAGCAGCTTGGGGGGGAGCGAGACTAGCGGTACCTTCTCCTACAATGAGCAGTTCTTC; cdr3_aa: CASSLGGSETSGTFSYNEQFF
v_call: TRBV7-9; j_call: TRBJ2-5; d_call: .; clone_size: .; cdr3_nt: TGTGCCAGCAGCGCACAGGGGACTGGGACCCAGTACTTC; cdr3_aa: CASSAQGTGTQYF
v_call: TRBV27; j_call: TRBJ1-1; d_call: .; clone_size: .; cdr3_nt: TGTGCCAGCAGTCTAAGTATAGACACTGAAGCTTTCTTT; cdr3_aa: CASSLSIDTEAFF
v_call: TRBV11-2; j_call: TRBJ2-7; d_call: .; clone_size: .; cdr3_nt: TGTGCCAGCACCCGGGGTGGGGGGGGGCAAGAGCAGTACTTC; cdr3_aa: CASTRGGGGQEQYF
v_call: TRBV9; j_call: TRBJ2-7; d_call: TRBD2; clone_size: .; cdr3_nt: TGTGCCAGCAGCCCCCGACTAGCGAGCAACGAGCAGTACTTC; cdr3_aa: CASSPRLASNEQYF
v_call: TRBV19; j_call: TRBJ2-2; d_call: .; clone_size: once; cdr3_nt: TGTGCCAGTAGTATTTCAGGGTTTGGCACCGGGGAGCTGTTTTTT; cdr3_aa: CASSISGFGTGELFF
v_call: TRBV19; j_call: TRBJ1-5; d_call: .; clone_size: once; cdr3_nt: TGTGCCAGTAGTACCCAGGGTCGCAATCAGCCCCAGCATTTT; cdr3_aa: CASSTQGRNQPQHF
v_call: TRBV9; j_call: TRBJ2-3; d_call: .; clone_size: .; cdr3_nt: TGTGCCAGCAGCGTAGAGGGAGGGGGTACGCAGTATTTT; cdr3_aa: CASSVEGGGTQYF
v_call: TRBV29-1; j_call: TRBJ2-7; d_call: .; clone_size: once; cdr3_nt: TGCAGCACCGCGAGGCAGGACAGCCCCTACGAGCAGTACTTC; cdr3_aa: CSTARQDSPYEQYF
v_call: TRBV9; j_call: TRBJ1-3; d_call: .; clone_size: .; cdr3_nt: TGTGCCAGCAGCCCGGATGGACTGGAAAACACCATATATTTT; cdr3_aa: CASSPDGLENTIYF
v_call: TRBV12-5; j_call: TRBJ2-6; d_call: TRBD1; clone_size: .; cdr3_nt: TGTGCTAGTGGTTTGGTAGCCCCAGAGGGGGCTCTTACCGGGGCCAACGTCCTGACTTTC; cdr3_aa: CASGLVAPEGALTGANVLTF
v_call: TRBV11-3; j_call: TRBJ2-1; d_call: .; clone_size: .; cdr3_nt: TGTGCCAGCAGCTCCAGGACAGAAAACAATGAGCAGTTCTTC; cdr3_aa: CASSSRTENNEQFF
v_call: TRBV19; j_call: TRBJ2-7; d_call: TRBD2; clone_size: .; cdr3_nt: TGTGCCAGTAGTTCAGAGCGGGAGCTATCCTACGAGCAGTACTTC; cdr3_aa: CASSSERELSYEQYF
v_call: TRBV5-1; j_call: TRBJ2-1; d_call: .; clone_size: .; cdr3_nt: TGCGCCAGCCAGGGGATGGGGGCTAACAATGAGCAGTTCTTC; cdr3_aa: CASQGMGANNEQFF
v_call: TRBV5-6; j_call: TRBJ1-1; d_call: .; clone_size: .; cdr3_nt: TGTGCCAGCAGCTCATATGACCCTAGCAAAGGAGTGAACACTGAAGCTTTCTTT; cdr3_aa: CASSSYDPSKGVNTEAFF
v_call: TRBV27; j_call: TRBJ2-3; d_call: TRBD2; clone_size: .; cdr3_nt: TGTGCCAGCAGCCCACTCAGGGCGGGAGCAGATACGCAGTATTTT; cdr3_aa: CASSPLRAGADTQYF
v_call: TRBV6-5; j_call: TRBJ2-3; d_call: .; clone_size: .; cdr3_nt: TGTGCCAGCAGGAGGGAGAGCACAGATACGCAGTATTTT; cdr3_aa: CASRRESTDTQYF
v_call: TRBV19; j_call: TRBJ2-6; d_call: TRBD1; clone_size: .; cdr3_nt: TGTGCCAGTAGTTCGACAGGGTCTGGGGCCAACGTCCTGACTTTC; cdr3_aa: CASSSTGSGANVLTF
v_call: TRBV19; j_call: TRBJ2-2; d_call: TRBD1; clone_size: .; cdr3_nt: TGTGCCAGTAGTATAACGGTCGAGAGACAGGGTGGCACCGGGGAGCTGTTTTTT; cdr3_aa: CASSITVERQGGTGELFF
v_call: TRBV2; j_call: TRBJ2-3; d_call: .; clone_size: .; cdr3_nt: TGTGCCAGCAGTGACTTTCAGGGCGCAGATACGCAGTATTTT; cdr3_aa: CASSDFQGADTQYF
v_call: TRBV7-6; j_call: TRBJ2-3; d_call: TRBD1; clone_size: .; cdr3_nt: TGTGCCAGCAGCTCCGGGACAGGACCCACAGATACGCAGTATTTT; cdr3_aa: CASSSGTGPTDTQYF
v_call: TRBV7-9; j_call: TRBJ2-5; d_call: .; clone_size: once; cdr3_nt: TGTGCCAGCAGCTTAGGACAGACGTACCAAGAGACCCAGTACTTC; cdr3_aa: CASSLGQTYQETQYF
v_call: TRBV2; j_call: TRBJ1-5; d_call: TRBD1; clone_size: .; cdr3_nt: TGTGCCAGCAGCGGGACAGGGACCCAGCCCCAGCATTTT; cdr3_aa: CASSGTGTQPQHF
v_call: TRBV11-2; j_call: TRBJ2-7; d_call: TRBD1; clone_size: .; cdr3_nt: TGTGCCAGCAGCTGGGACAGGGGGAAAATATATGAGCAGTACTTC; cdr3_aa: CASSWDRGKIYEQYF
v_call: TRBV28; j_call: TRBJ2-7; d_call: TRBD2; clone_size: .; cdr3_nt: TGTGCCAGCACAACGGGACTAGCGGACAGCTCCTACGAGCAGTACTTC; cdr3_aa: CASTTGLADSSYEQYF
v_call: TRBV7-9; j_call: TRBJ1-1; d_call: .; clone_size: .; cdr3_nt: TGTGCCAGCAGTTTGAATCCAGGGGTCACTGAAGCTTTCTTT; cdr3_aa: CASSLNPGVTEAFF
v_call: TRBV9; j_call: TRBJ1-1; d_call: TRBD1; clone_size: .; cdr3_nt: TGTGCCAGCAGCGCCGAGGGGGCTCGAACTGAAGCTTTCTTT; cdr3_aa: CASSAEGARTEAFF
v_call: TRBV29-1; j_call: TRBJ2-5; d_call: TRBD2; clone_size: few; cdr3_nt: TGCAGCGTTGAAGTGCCGAGGGAGGGCCTGACCCAGTACTTC; cdr3_aa: CSVEVPREGLTQYF
v_call: TRBV11-3; j_call: TRBJ2-2; d_call: .; clone_size: .; cdr3_nt: TGTGCCAGCAGCCGAGGGACTCGCCCCCACCCCGGGGAGCTGTTTTTT; cdr3_aa: CASSRGTRPHPGELFF
v_call: TRBV6-4; j_call: TRBJ1-1; d_call: .; clone_size: .; cdr3_nt: TGTGCCAGCAGTGACTCCCGGGGTTCTAATGAAGCTTTCTTT; cdr3_aa: CASSDSRGSNEAFF
v_call: TRBV7-3; j_call: TRBJ2-1; d_call: TRBD2; clone_size: .; cdr3_nt: TGTGCCAGCAGCTTGACTAGCGGGACACACAATGAGCAGTTCTTC; cdr3_aa: CASSLTSGTHNEQFF
v_call: TRBV6-5; j_call: TRBJ1-1; d_call: .; clone_size: .; cdr3_nt: TGTGCCAGCAGTTACGGAAGCCGGAGGAACACTGAAGCTTTCTTT; cdr3_aa: CASSYGSRRNTEAFF